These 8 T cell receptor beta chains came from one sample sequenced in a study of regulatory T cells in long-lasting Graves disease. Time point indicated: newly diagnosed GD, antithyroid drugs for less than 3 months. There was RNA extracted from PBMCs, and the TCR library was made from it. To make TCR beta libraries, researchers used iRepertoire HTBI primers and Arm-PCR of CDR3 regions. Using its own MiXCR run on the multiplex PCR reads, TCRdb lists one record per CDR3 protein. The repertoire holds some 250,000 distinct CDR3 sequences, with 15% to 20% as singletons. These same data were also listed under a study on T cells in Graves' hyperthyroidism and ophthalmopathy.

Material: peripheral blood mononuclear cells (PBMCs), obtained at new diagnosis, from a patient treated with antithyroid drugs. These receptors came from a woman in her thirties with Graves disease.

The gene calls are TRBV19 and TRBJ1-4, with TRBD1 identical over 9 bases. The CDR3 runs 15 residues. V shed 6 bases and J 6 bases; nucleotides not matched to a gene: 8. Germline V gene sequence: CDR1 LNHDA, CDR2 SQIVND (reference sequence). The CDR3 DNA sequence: TGTGCCAGTAGCCCTACGGGACAGGGTTATGAAAAACTGTTTTTT. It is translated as CASSPTGQGYEKLFF.

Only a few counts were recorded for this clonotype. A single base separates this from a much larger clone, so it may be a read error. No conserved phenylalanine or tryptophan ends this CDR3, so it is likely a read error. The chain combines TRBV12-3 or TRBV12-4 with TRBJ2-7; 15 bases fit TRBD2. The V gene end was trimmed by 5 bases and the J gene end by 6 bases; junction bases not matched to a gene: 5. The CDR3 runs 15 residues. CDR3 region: CASSGLAGGQSEQYL. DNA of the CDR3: TGTGCCAGCAGTGGACTAGCGGGGGGGCAAAGCGAGCAGTACCTC.

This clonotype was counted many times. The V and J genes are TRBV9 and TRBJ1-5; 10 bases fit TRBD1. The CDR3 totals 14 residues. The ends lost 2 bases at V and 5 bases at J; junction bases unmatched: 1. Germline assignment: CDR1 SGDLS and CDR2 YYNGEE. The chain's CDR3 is CASSVGTGDQPQHF. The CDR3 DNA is TGTGCCAGCAGCGTTGGGACAGGGGATCAGCCCCAGCATTTT.

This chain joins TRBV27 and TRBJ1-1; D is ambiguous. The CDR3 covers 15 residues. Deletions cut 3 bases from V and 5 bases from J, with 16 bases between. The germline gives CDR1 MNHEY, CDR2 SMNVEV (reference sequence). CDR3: CASSLYGRLGTEAFF. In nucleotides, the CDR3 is TGTGCCAGCAGTTTGTACGGGAGGCTAGGGACTGAAGCTTTCTTT.

The CDR3 DNA sequence: TGTGCCAGCAGCGGCGGGACTAGCGGGGGGCCTCAGGAGACCCAGTACTTC. Protein sequence: CASSGGTSGGPQETQYF. The chain carries TRBV3-1 and TRBJ2-1; 15 bases are a match to TRBD2. The J call is doubtful: the DNA matches TRBJ2-5 better. CDR1 and CDR2 from the germline V gene are LGHDT and YNNKEL (reference sequence). The CDR3 spans 17 residues.

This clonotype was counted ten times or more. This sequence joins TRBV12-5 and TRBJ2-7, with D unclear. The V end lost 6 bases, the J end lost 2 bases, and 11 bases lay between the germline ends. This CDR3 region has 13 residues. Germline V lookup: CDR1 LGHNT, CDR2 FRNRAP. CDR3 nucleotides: TGTGCTAGTGGGCTGACGGTGGCCTACGAGCAGTACTTC. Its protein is CASGLTVAYEQYF.

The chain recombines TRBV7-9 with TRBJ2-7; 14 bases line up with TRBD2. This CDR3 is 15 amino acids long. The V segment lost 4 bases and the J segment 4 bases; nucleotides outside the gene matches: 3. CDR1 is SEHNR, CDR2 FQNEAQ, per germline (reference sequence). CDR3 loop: CASSSGLAGGYEQYF. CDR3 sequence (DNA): TGTGCCAGCAGCTCCGGACTAGCGGGGGGTTACGAGCAGTACTTC. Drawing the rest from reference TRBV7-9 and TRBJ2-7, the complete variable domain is DTGVSQNPRHKITKRGQNVTFRCDPISEHNRLYWYRQTLGQGPEFLTYFQNEAQLEKSRLLSDRFSAERPKGSFSTLEIQRTEQGDSAMYLCASSSGLAGGYEQYFGPGTRLTVT.

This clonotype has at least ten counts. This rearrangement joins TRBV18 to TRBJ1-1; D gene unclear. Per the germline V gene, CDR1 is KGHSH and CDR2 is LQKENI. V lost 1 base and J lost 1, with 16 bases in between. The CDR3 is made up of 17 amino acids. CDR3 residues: CASSPLEGGWGNTEAFF. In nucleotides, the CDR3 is TGTGCCAGCTCACCACTGGAAGGAGGTTGGGGGAACACTGAAGCTTTCTTT.